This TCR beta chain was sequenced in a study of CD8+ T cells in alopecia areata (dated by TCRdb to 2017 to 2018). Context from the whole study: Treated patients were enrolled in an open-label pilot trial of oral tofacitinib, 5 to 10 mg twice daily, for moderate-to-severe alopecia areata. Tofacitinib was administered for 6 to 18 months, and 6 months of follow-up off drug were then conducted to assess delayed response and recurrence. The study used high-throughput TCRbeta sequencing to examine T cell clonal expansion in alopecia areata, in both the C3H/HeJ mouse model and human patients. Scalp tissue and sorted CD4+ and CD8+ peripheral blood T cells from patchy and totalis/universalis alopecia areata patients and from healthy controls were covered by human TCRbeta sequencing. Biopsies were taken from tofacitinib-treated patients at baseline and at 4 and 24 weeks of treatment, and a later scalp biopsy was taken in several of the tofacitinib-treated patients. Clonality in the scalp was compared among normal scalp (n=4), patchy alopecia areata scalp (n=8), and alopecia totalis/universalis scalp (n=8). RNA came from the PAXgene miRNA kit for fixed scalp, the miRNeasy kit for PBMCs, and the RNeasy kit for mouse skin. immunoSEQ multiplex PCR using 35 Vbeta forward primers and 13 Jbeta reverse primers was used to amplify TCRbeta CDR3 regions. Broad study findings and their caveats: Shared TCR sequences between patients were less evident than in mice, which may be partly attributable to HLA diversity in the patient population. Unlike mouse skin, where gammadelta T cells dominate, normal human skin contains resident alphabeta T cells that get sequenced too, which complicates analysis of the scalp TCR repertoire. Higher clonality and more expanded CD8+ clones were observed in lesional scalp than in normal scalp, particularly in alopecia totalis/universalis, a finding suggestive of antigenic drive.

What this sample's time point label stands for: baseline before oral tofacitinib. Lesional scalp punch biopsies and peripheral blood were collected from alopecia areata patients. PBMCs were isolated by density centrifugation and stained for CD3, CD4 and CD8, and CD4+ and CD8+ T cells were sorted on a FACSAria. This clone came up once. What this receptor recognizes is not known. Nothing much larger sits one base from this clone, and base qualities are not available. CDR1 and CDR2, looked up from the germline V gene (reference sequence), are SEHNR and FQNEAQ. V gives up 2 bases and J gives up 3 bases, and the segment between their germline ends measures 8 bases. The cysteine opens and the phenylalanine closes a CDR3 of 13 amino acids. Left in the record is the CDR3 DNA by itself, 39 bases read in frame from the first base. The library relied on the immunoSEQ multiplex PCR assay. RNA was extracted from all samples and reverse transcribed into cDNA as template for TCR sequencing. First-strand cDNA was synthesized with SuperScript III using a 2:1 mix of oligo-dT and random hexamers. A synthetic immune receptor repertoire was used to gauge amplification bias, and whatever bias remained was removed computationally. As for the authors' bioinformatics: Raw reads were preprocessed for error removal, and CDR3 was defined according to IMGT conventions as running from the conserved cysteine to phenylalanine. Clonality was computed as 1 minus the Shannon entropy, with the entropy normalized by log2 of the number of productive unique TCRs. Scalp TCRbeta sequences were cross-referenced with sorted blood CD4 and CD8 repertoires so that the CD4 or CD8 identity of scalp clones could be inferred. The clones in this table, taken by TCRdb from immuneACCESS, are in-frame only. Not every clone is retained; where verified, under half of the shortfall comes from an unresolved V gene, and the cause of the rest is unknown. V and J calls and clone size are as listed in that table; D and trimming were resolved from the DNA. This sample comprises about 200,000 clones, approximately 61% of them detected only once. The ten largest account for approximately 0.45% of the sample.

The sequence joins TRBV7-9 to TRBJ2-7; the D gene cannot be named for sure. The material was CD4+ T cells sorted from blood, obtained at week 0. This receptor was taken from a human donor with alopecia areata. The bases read TGTGCCAGCAGCTTAAGAAGGGACTACGAGCAGTACTTC. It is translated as CASSLRRDYEQYF.